The present T cell receptor (beta chain) was sequenced within a study of technical replicates of blood from several donors. With V trimmed by 1 base and J by 2 bases, 15 bases remained unmatched. Per germline, CDR1 SGHTA and CDR2 FQGTGA. The CDR3 spans 20 residues. The repertoire was sequenced with immunoSEQ multiplex PCR; TCRdb's copy has only in-frame clones and lacks some. Of around 76,000 clones listed, just under 97% are singletons. This chain joins TRBV7-3 and TRBJ2-3; TRBD2 aligns across 10 bases. The source of this sequence is a human donor in good health. The sequenced sample was T cells isolated from PBMCs. The CDR3 region has the DNA TGTGCCAGCAGCTTAAGCGCTAGCGGGGGACCTAAACACCCCACAGATACGCAGTATTTT. This codes for CASSLSASGGPKHPTDTQYF.